The TCR beta chain described here comes from a study of OX40 agonist ivuxolimab in advanced cancers. Whole-study context: A diagnosis of hepatocellular carcinoma, melanoma, renal cell or head and neck cancer was present in dose-escalation patients. In three patients, partial responses were observed, one with hepatocellular carcinoma and two with cutaneous melanoma.

Produced via immunoSEQ multiplex PCR; TCRdb's table is partial and in-frame only. The table includes roughly 32,000 clones, 80% to 85% detected once. This CDR3 has 12 amino acids. With 8 bases removed from V and 1 base from J, the gap between germline ends came to 7 bases. Germline values: CDR1 MDHEN, CDR2 SYDVKM. This receptor was identified in an adult with an advanced solid tumor such as melanoma, head and neck, liver or kidney cancer. This chain links TRBV28 with TRBJ2-3; D call uncertain. The sequences come from CD4+ or CD8+ T cells sorted from blood, collected in a trial of the OX40 agonist ivuxolimab. DNA of the CDR3: TGTGCCAGCTCGGGTGGCACAGATACGCAGTATTTT. Translating it yields CASSGGTDTQYF.